One T cell receptor (beta chain) is described in this entry. This entry comes from a study of Tregs in tolerant kidney transplant recipients. V lost 5 bases and J 0 bases, leaving 8 bases between the germline ends. CDR3 length equals 14 residues. In germline, CDR1 is SGHTA, CDR2 FQGNSA. Assay: immunoSEQ multiplex PCR; the TCRdb copy retains only in-frame clones and omits some. This table has roughly 250,000 clones, roughly 84% appearing once. Sequencing was done on a sample of CD4+ T cells from blood. This receptor was identified in a human donor in good health. The chain employs TRBV7-2 and TRBJ1-3; D is unclear. The DNA of the CDR3 is TGTGCCAGCAGCCTAGGCCTCTCTGGAAACACCATATATTTT. Protein sequence: CASSLGLSGNTIYF.